The TCR beta chain under discussion was sequenced for a study of T cell changes during pregnancy in multiple sclerosis. Germline V lookup: CDR1 SNHLY, CDR2 FYNNEI. V was clipped by 7 bases and J by 4 bases, with 16 bases between them. The CDR3 extends over 14 amino acids. Measured with immunoSEQ multiplex PCR; TCRdb has only the in-frame clones, and not every one. The sample yields 34,000 or so clones, approximately 90% seen once. Here the sequenced sample was CD8+ T cells from peripheral blood mononuclear cells, taken in the first trimester of pregnancy. This chain connects TRBV2 to TRBJ2-5; D perhaps matches TRBD2 (6 bases). The origin of this receptor is a female donor with multiple sclerosis, enrolled in a pregnancy study. The CDR3 sequence is CASKREGEVETQYF. In DNA form, the CDR3 reads TGTGCCAGCAAACGGGAAGGGGAGGTAGAGACCCAGTACTTC.